One sample yielded the 4 T cell receptor beta chains listed below, sequenced in a study of T cells in pancreatic ductal adenocarcinoma. Measured with immunoSEQ multiplex PCR; TCRdb has only the in-frame clones, and not every one. Among about 30,000 clones listed, more than 80% were seen once. Selected pancreatic ductal adenocarcinoma patients had undergone surgery without neoadjuvant therapy. Material: PBMCs. The receptor source for this set is a human donor with pancreatic ductal adenocarcinoma.

This chain joins TRBV5-6 and TRBJ2-3; no clear D. Germline values: CDR1 SGHDT, CDR2 YYEEEE. V was shortened by 4 bases and J by 2 bases, with 8 bases between the two germline ends. The CDR3 runs to 13 residues. As DNA, the CDR3 is TGTGCCAGCAGCAGATTGTACACAGATACGCAGTATTTT. Translating it yields CASSRLYTDTQYF.

The rearrangement links TRBV15 to TRBJ1-1; D may be TRBD1 (6 bases). The CDR3 is 13 amino acids. Germline-derived CDR1 and CDR2 are LNHNV and YYDKDF (reference sequence). Trimming pared 0 bases from V and 11 bases from J, leaving 13 bases between. The CDR3 is CATSRESGTRAFF. The DNA of the CDR3 is TGTGCCACCAGCAGAGAAAGCGGGACAAGGGCTTTCTTT.

V gene TRBV2 combines with J gene TRBJ2-7; 9 bases line up with TRBD2. The CDR3 runs to 15 residues. The junction had 6 bases not matched to a gene; V was cut back by 4 bases and J by 2 bases. CDR1 is SNHLY and CDR2 is FYNNEI in the germline V gene. CDR3 amino acids: CASSGGAGGPYEQYF. DNA for the CDR3: TGTGCCAGCAGTGGCGGAGCGGGAGGCCCCTACGAGCAGTACTTC.

The V call is TRBV30, the J call TRBJ1-5, with D perhaps TRBD1 (6 bases). CDR1 GTSNPN and CDR2 SVGIG come from the germline V gene (reference sequence). This CDR3 region has 14 residues. Trimming shortened V by 5 bases and J by 0 bases, and 11 bases separated the two germline ends. CDR3 residues: CAWGTLNSNQPQHF. As DNA, the CDR3 is TGTGCCTGGGGGACACTAAATAGCAATCAGCCCCAGCATTTT.